This is a list of T cell receptor beta chains from one sample in a study of technical replicates of blood from a handful of donors. Here immunoSEQ multiplex PCR was the method, and the copy in TCRdb shows in-frame clones only, minus some. In the table there are 75,000 to 100,000 clones, just under 95% of which are singletons. The sample consisted of T cells isolated from PBMCs. The source of these receptors is a human donor in good health. Both conserved end residues are trimmed from each CDR3. The D gene is left open where the match is weak. Size tells how often a clone was seen (once, few, many) or the class of an expanded clone, and some rows leave it out.

TRBV28	TRBJ2-4	-	TRBD2	ASSPGLARAKNIQY
TRBV12-1	TRBJ1-6	-	-	ASSHRTGTVLNSPLH
TRBV19	TRBJ2-7	once	-	ASGQGNRYEQY
TRBV4-2	TRBJ2-1	-	TRBD2	ASSQVKASGLSASYNEQF
TRBV2	TRBJ1-4	-	-	ASSASGIPNEKLF
TRBV11-3	TRBJ1-6	-	-	ASSSGSSYNSPLH
TRBV10-1	TRBJ1-4	-	-	ASSSRGEKLF
TRBV7-9	TRBJ2-7	-	-	ASSFGSGGPYEQY
TRBV7-2	TRBJ2-7	-	TRBD1	ASSTLTGKFKDDEQY
TRBV19	TRBJ1-6	-	-	ASSTGQLISPLH
TRBV28	TRBJ2-7	once	TRBD1	ASSKTGIYEQY